This is a list of T cell receptor beta chains from one sample in a study of T cell responses to AZD1222 COVID-19 vaccine. This table comes from immunoSEQ multiplex PCR, and its TCRdb copy is limited to in-frame clones, with some not included. This sample has 99,000 or so clones, with nearly 95% found just once. Specimen: peripheral blood, collected on day 0 of AZD1222 vaccination. Receptors originate from an adult in good health. Each CDR3 is given with its conserved first and last residue. Fields, in order: D gene, V gene, J gene, CDR3 protein, CDR3 DNA. A D gene is named only where the DNA matches it firmly.

d_call: TRBD2; v_call: TRBV7-9; j_call: TRBJ2-3; cdr3_aa: CASSLRTSGRLDTQYF; cdr3_nt: TGTGCCAGCAGCTTAAGGACTAGCGGGAGATTGGATACGCAGTATTTT
d_call: NA; v_call: TRBV5-8; j_call: TRBJ2-3; cdr3_aa: CASRDPGLTDTQYF; cdr3_nt: TGTGCCAGCAGGGACCCAGGACTCACAGATACGCAGTATTTT
d_call: NA; v_call: TRBV7-9; j_call: TRBJ1-4; cdr3_aa: CASSFEGTYEKLFF; cdr3_nt: TGTGCCAGCAGCTTCGAGGGTACCTATGAAAAACTGTTTTTT
d_call: NA; v_call: TRBV19; j_call: TRBJ1-5; cdr3_aa: CASSIRANQPQHF; cdr3_nt: TGTGCCAGTAGTATCCGGGCAAATCAGCCCCAGCATTTT
d_call: TRBD2; v_call: TRBV3-1/TRBV3-2; j_call: TRBJ2-1; cdr3_aa: CASSQDKLAGPNEQFF; cdr3_nt: TGTGCCAGCAGCCAAGATAAACTAGCGGGACCCAATGAGCAGTTCTTC
d_call: NA; v_call: TRBV30; j_call: TRBJ1-3; cdr3_aa: CARGSSGNTIYF; cdr3_nt: TGTGCCCGGGGGAGCTCTGGAAACACCATATATTTT
d_call: TRBD2; v_call: TRBV28; j_call: TRBJ2-7; cdr3_aa: CASSPGTSGSLFEQYF; cdr3_nt: TGTGCCAGCAGTCCCGGGACTAGCGGGAGCTTATTCGAGCAGTACTTC
d_call: NA; v_call: TRBV4-1; j_call: TRBJ2-3; cdr3_aa: CASSLRDNTDTQYF; cdr3_nt: TGCGCCAGCAGCCTAAGGGATAACACAGATACGCAGTATTTT
d_call: TRBD1; v_call: TRBV2; j_call: TRBJ1-1; cdr3_aa: CASNRDRVRGNTEAFF; cdr3_nt: TGTGCCAGCAACCGGGACAGGGTAAGGGGTAACACTGAAGCTTTCTTT
d_call: NA; v_call: TRBV30; j_call: TRBJ2-6; cdr3_aa: CAWSTGSGANVLTF; cdr3_nt: TGTGCCTGGAGTACGGGCTCTGGGGCCAACGTCCTGACTTTC
d_call: NA; v_call: TRBV28; j_call: TRBJ1-5; cdr3_aa: CASSFLRGLSNQPQHF; cdr3_nt: TGTGCCAGCAGTTTTCTGCGGGGGCTGAGCAATCAGCCCCAGCATTTT
d_call: NA; v_call: TRBV7-9; j_call: TRBJ2-2; cdr3_aa: CASSRTTSNTGELFF; cdr3_nt: TGTGCCAGCAGCCGAACGACAAGCAACACCGGGGAGCTGTTTTTT
d_call: NA; v_call: TRBV11-2; j_call: TRBJ2-5; cdr3_aa: CASSILPSRETQYF; cdr3_nt: TGTGCCAGCAGCATACTACCGAGTAGGGAGACCCAGTACTTC
d_call: TRBD2; v_call: TRBV2; j_call: TRBJ2-1; cdr3_aa: CASSRLAGGPGEQFF; cdr3_nt: TGTGCCAGCAGCCGACTAGCGGGAGGGCCAGGTGAGCAGTTCTTC
d_call: NA; v_call: TRBV10-3; j_call: TRBJ2-7; cdr3_aa: CAISEGDLSSYEQYF; cdr3_nt: TGTGCCATCAGTGAGGGGGACTTAAGCTCCTACGAGCAGTACTTC
d_call: TRBD2; v_call: TRBV7-2; j_call: TRBJ2-1; cdr3_aa: CASSLRLAGPNEQFF; cdr3_nt: TGTGCCAGCAGCTTAAGACTAGCGGGACCCAATGAGCAGTTCTTC
d_call: TRBD1; v_call: TRBV11-3; j_call: TRBJ1-1; cdr3_aa: CASSPGPDRTEAFF; cdr3_nt: TGTGCCAGCAGCCCGGGACCGGACAGGACTGAAGCTTTCTTT
d_call: NA; v_call: TRBV27; j_call: TRBJ1-1; cdr3_aa: CASSKTGGNTEAFF; cdr3_nt: TGTGCCAGCAGTAAGACAGGTGGCAACACTGAAGCTTTCTTT
d_call: NA; v_call: TRBV19; j_call: TRBJ1-2; cdr3_aa: CASSIARGENYGYTF; cdr3_nt: TGTGCCAGTAGTATAGCCAGGGGCGAAAACTATGGCTACACCTTC
d_call: NA; v_call: TRBV4-2; j_call: TRBJ1-5; cdr3_aa: CASSQDRNQPQHF; cdr3_nt: TGTGCCAGCAGCCAAGACCGGAATCAGCCCCAGCATTTT
d_call: NA; v_call: TRBV28; j_call: TRBJ2-7; cdr3_aa: CASSDRPTYEQYF; cdr3_nt: TGTGCCAGCAGTGACAGGCCGACCTACGAGCAGTACTTC
d_call: TRBD2; v_call: TRBV10-2; j_call: TRBJ2-1; cdr3_aa: CASSKLPGGRNYNEQFF; cdr3_nt: TGCGCCAGCAGTAAACTCCCAGGCGGGAGGAACTACAATGAGCAGTTCTTC
d_call: NA; v_call: TRBV25-1; j_call: TRBJ1-1; cdr3_aa: CASSPGIGRLNTEAFF; cdr3_nt: TGTGCCAGCTCCCCGGGCATAGGGAGGTTAAACACTGAAGCTTTCTTT
d_call: TRBD1; v_call: TRBV13; j_call: TRBJ1-6; cdr3_aa: CASSTGQGITPLHF; cdr3_nt: TGTGCCAGCAGCACGGGACAGGGAATCACACCCCTCCACTTT
d_call: NA; v_call: TRBV25-1; j_call: TRBJ2-7; cdr3_aa: CASSEQRYSYEQYF; cdr3_nt: TGTGCCAGCAGTGAGCAGAGATACTCCTACGAGCAGTACTTC
d_call: TRBD1; v_call: TRBV24-1; j_call: TRBJ2-7; cdr3_aa: CATSDWTGDRYEQYF; cdr3_nt: TGTGCCACCAGTGATTGGACAGGGGATAGGTACGAGCAGTACTTC